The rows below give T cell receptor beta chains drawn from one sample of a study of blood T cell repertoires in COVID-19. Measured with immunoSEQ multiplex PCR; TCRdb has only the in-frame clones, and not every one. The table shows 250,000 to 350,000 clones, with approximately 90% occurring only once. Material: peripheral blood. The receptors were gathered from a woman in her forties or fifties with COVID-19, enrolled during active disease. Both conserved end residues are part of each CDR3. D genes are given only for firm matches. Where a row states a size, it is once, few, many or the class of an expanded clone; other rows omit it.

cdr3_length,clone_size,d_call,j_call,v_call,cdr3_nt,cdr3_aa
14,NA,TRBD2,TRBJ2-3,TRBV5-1,TGCGCCAGCAGCCCGGGACTAGTCTTGGATACGCAGTATTTT,CASSPGLVLDTQYF
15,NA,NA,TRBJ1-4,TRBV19,TGTGCCAGTAGACCCCGCCACGACAGAAGGGAAAAACTGTTTTTT,CASRPRHDRREKLFF
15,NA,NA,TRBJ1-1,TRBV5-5,TGTGCCAGCAGCCTGGGGGGTTTGACATCGCAGGGAGCTTTCTTT,CASSLGGLTSQGAFF
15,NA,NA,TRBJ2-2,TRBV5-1,TGCGCCAGCAGCTCCGGCAGGGGGAACACCGGGGAGCTGTTTTTT,CASSSGRGNTGELFF
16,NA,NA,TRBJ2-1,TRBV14,TGTGCCAGCAGCCAAGTACGGGGAGGAGGTAGGGATGAGCAGTTCTTC,CASSQVRGGGRDEQFF
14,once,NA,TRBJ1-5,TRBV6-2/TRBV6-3,TGTGCCAGCAGTAAACGGGACAAGGCAGAGCCCCAGCATTTT,CASSKRDKAEPQHF
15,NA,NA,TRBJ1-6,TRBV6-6,TGTGCCAGCAGTTTTCAAGGACAAGGAGCTTCACCCCTCCACTTT,CASSFQGQGASPLHF
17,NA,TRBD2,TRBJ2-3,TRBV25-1,TGTGCCAGCAGTGATGGGGGACTAGGAAGGGTTGTTGATACGCAGTATTTT,CASSDGGLGRVVDTQYF
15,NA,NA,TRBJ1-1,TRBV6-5,TGTGCCAGCAGTATCCGACAGAATTTTAACACTGAAGCTTTCTTT,CASSIRQNFNTEAFF
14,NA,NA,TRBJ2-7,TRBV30,TGTGCCTGGGAACCAGGGCGGGAAGGGTACGAGCAGTACTTC,CAWEPGREGYEQYF
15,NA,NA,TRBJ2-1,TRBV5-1,TGCGCCAGCAGCTTGGTGAGGGACTCCTACAATGAGCAGTTCTTC,CASSLVRDSYNEQFF
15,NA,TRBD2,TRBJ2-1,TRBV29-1,TGCAGCGTTGATTCGGCTAGCGGGAGGGCCCTTGAGCAGTTCTTC,CSVDSASGRALEQFF
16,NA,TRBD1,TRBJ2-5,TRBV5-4,TGTGCCAGCAGCTTCGGGGGGGACAGGGGGCAAGAGACCCAGTACTTC,CASSFGGDRGQETQYF
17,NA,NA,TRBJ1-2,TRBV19,TGTGCCAGTATTCGTCTAGGTTCGGGGGGAGGGTCCCATGGCTACACCTTC,CASIRLGSGGGSHGYTF
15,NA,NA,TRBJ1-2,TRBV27,TGTGCCAGCAGGGCGTGGGGGGGGCCTAACTATGGCTACACCTTC,CASRAWGGPNYGYTF
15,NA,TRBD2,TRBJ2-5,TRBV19,TGTGCCAGTAGGGGACTAGCGGGAGGTTTTGAGACCCAGTACTTC,CASRGLAGGFETQYF
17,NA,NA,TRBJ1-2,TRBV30,TGTGCCTGGGATTCTGGACAGCCGGGTAAAACTAAGTATGGCTACACCTTC,CAWDSGQPGKTKYGYTF
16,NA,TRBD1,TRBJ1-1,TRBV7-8,TGTGCCAGCAGTAAAAGGTCGGGACAGATCAACACTGAAGCTTTCTTT,CASSKRSGQINTEAFF
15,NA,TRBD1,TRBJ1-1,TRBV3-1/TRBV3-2,TGTGCCAGCAGCTTACTTACAGGGGCGGTAACTGAAGCTTTCTTT,CASSLLTGAVTEAFF
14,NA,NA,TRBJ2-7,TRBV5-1,TGCGCCAGCAGCTTGGGATTTTTTGGCGGCGAGCAGTACTTC,CASSLGFFGGEQYF
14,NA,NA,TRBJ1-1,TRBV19,TGTGCCAGTAGCTCACAGGGTGCGAACACTGAAGCTTTCTTT,CASSSQGANTEAFF
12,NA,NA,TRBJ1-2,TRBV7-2,TGTGCCAGCAGCCGCACTGAGGGTGGCTACACCTTC,CASSRTEGGYTF
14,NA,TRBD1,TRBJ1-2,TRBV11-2,TGTGCCAGCAGCTTAGGGACAGGGAGCGATGGCTACACCTTC,CASSLGTGSDGYTF
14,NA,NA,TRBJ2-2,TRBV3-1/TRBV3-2,TGTGCCAGCAGATTACAGGGGAACACCGGGGAGCTGTTTTTT,CASRLQGNTGELFF
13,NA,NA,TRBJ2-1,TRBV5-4,TGTGCCAGCAGCTTGACCTTGAGAAATGAGCAGTTCTTC,CASSLTLRNEQFF
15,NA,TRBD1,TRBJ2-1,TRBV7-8,TGTGCCAGCAGCTCACGTCAGGGGGCTGTCAATGAGCAGTTCTTC,CASSSRQGAVNEQFF
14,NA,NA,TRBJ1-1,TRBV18,TGTGCCAGCTCACCACCGTTTCGCGGTACTGAAGCTTTCTTT,CASSPPFRGTEAFF
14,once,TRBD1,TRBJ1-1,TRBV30,TGTGCCTGGGGACAGGGGGCGAAGAACACTGAAGCTTTCTTT,CAWGQGAKNTEAFF
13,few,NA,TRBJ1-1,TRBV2,TGTGCCAGCCGAAACGCCCCGGGCACTGAAGCTTTCTTT,CASRNAPGTEAFF
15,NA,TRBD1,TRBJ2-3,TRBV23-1,TGCGCCAGCCATACGCGGGACAGGGCGGAAGATACGCAGTATTTT,CASHTRDRAEDTQYF
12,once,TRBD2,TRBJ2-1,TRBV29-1,TGCAGCGGGACTAGCGGGAGCAATGAACAGTTCTTC,CSGTSGSNEQFF
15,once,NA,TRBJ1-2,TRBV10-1,TGCGCCAGCAGTGAGTCGGAGGGGCCGGGATATGGCTACACCTTC,CASSESEGPGYGYTF
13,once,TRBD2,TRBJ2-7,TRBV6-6,TGTGCCAGCACCACGGGGGGCTCCTACGAGCAGTACTTC,CASTTGGSYEQYF
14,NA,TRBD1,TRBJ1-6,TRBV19,TGTGCCAGTAGTATGGGGGACAGGGCTTCACCCCTCCACTTT,CASSMGDRASPLHF
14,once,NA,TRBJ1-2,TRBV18,TGTGCCAGCTCCTTTATGGGCCAGGACTATGGCTACACCTTC,CASSFMGQDYGYTF
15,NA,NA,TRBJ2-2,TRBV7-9,TGTGCCAGCAGCTTCTTTCTAGGTAACACCGGGGAGCTGTTTTTT,CASSFFLGNTGELFF